The 8 T cell receptor beta chains listed next were all sequenced from one sample in a study of T cell repertoires in cytomegalovirus infection. TCRdb itself ran the reads through MiXCR, one entry per CDR3 protein. Of 600,000 to 800,000 distinct CDR3 sequences listed, 24% were seen once; the top ten hold around 7.6%. The sequenced sample consisted of CD8+ T cells from PBMCs. The receptors come from a human donor in good health (CMV status not recorded). Some clones in this sample may be carry-over from other donors' samples.

V is TRBV7-9 and J is TRBJ1-6, with 7 bases that match TRBD1. Germline V gives CDR1 SEHNR, CDR2 FQNEAQ (reference sequence). The CDR3 covers 14 residues. V dropped 2 bases and J dropped 11; count of bases not matched to a gene: 6. In nucleotides, the CDR3 is TGTGCCAGCAGCTTAAGTAGGGGGCTGACACCCCTCCACTTT. Translating gives CASSLSRGLTPLHF.

The genes are TRBV20-1 and TRBJ2-7, with 9 nucleotides matching TRBD1. Trimming took 6 bases from V and 1 from J; bases not matched to a gene: 10. The CDR3 totals 15 residues. Germline V gene data show CDR1 as DFQATT and CDR2 as SNEGSKA (reference sequence). CDR3 bases: TGCAGTGCGGAACACCGGGACAGGGCTTCCTACGAGCAGTACTTC. This translates into CSAEHRDRASYEQYF.

There are a few counts of this clonotype. The chain has TRBV7-9 and TRBJ2-2; possible D gene TRBD2, 5 bases. The CDR3 has 12 residues. CDR1 and CDR2 from the germline V gene are SEHNR and FQNEAQ (reference sequence). The germline V and J ends were trimmed by 11 bases and 6 bases, with 13 bases remaining between them. CDR3 in DNA: TGTGCCGCGGAGGCGACCGCCGGGGAGCTGTTTTTT. It codes for CAAEATAGELFF.

This clonotype was counted between two and nine times. This rearrangement joins TRBV14 to TRBJ2-1; tentatively, D is TRBD2 (6 bases). V was shortened by 2 bases and J by 4 bases, with 9 bases between the two germline ends. Germline assignment: CDR1 SGHDN and CDR2 FVKESK. This CDR3 spans 14 amino acids. Written as DNA, the CDR3 is TGTGCCAGCAGCCAATTCGGGACTTACAATGAGCAGTTCTTC. This gives the protein CASSQFGTYNEQFF.

This clonotype was picked up a small number of times. The chain carries TRBV12-3 or TRBV12-4 and TRBJ2-2, with D hard to call. V dropped 4 bases and J dropped 1 base, with 7 bases sitting between them. The CDR3 runs to 14 residues. CDR3 region: CASSWTENTGELFF. CDR3 DNA: TGTGCCAGCAGTTGGACGGAGAACACCGGGGAGCTGTTTTTT.

The sample holds one count of this clonotype. A much larger clone lies one base from this, so it may be a read error. V and J are TRBV28 and TRBJ2-1, with 7 bases matching TRBD2. The CDR3 sequence is 15 residues long. Germline V gene sequence: CDR1 MDHEN, CDR2 SYDVKM. V lost 3 bases, J lost 8 bases, and 10 bases stayed unmatched. The chain's CDR3 is CASSFDRDYYDEQFF. Here the CDR3 DNA reads TGTGCCAGCAGTTTCGACCGGGACTATTACGATGAGCAGTTCTTC. The full variable domain, completed using reference TRBV28 and TRBJ2-1, is DVKVTQSSRYLVKRTGEKVFLECVQDMDHENMFWYRQDPGLGLRLIYFSYDVKMKEKGDIPEGYSVSREKKERFSLILESASTNQTSMYLCASSFDRDYYDEQFFGPGTRLTVL.

This clonotype was seen repeatedly, ten times or more. The genes are TRBV7-2 and TRBJ2-3; 12 positions match TRBD2. The CDR3 is 16 residues long. CDR1 and CDR2 from the germline V gene are SGHTA and FQGNSA. The junction had 6 bases not matched to a gene; V was cut back by 3 bases and J by 5 bases. CDR3: CASSFLAGGPRDTQYF. As DNA, the CDR3 is TGTGCCAGCAGCTTCCTAGCGGGGGGGCCGAGAGATACGCAGTATTTT. The whole variable domain, filled in from reference TRBV7-2 and TRBJ2-3, reads GAGVSQSPSNKVTEKGKDVELRCDPISGHTALYWYRQSLGQGLEFLIYFQGNSAPDKSGLPSDRFSAERTGGSVSTLTIQRTQQEDSAVYLCASSFLAGGPRDTQYFGPGTRLTVL.

This clonotype was found a few times. The CDR3 loop reads CASSPPWTGGEFNEQFF. The CDR3 DNA reads TGTGCCAGCAGTCCGCCTTGGACAGGGGGCGAGTTTAATGAGCAGTTCTTC. V gene TRBV2 combines with J gene TRBJ2-1; 11 nucleotides agree with TRBD1. V shed 5 bases and J 7 bases; nucleotides not matched to a gene: 13. CDR1 SNHLY and CDR2 FYNNEI come from the germline V gene. This CDR3 spans 17 amino acids.